The source of this T cell receptor (beta chain) is a study of T cell responses to AZD1222 COVID-19 vaccine. CDR3 size: 14 residues. Germline V gives CDR1 MNHEY, CDR2 SVGAGI. The V end lost 6 bases, the J end lost 4 bases, and 15 bases lay between the germline ends. Only in-frame clones appear in the TCRdb table, and some are missing; sequencing was by immunoSEQ multiplex PCR. The repertoire holds some 200,000 clones, with more than 85% as singletons. V gene TRBV6-5 combines with J gene TRBJ1-2; tentative D call: TRBD1 (6 bases). This TCR was recovered from an adult who received the AZD1222 COVID-19 vaccine. Sequenced material: peripheral blood, taken 28 days after the second AZD1222 dose. The CDR3 loop reads CASSPGVLGYGYTF. The DNA of the CDR3 is TGTGCCAGCAGCCCAGGGGTTTTGGGCTATGGCTACACCTTC.